Shown below are 20 T cell receptor beta chains from a single sample sequenced in a study of identical twins. Using its own MiXCR run on the 5' RACE reads, TCRdb lists one record per CDR3 protein. Of approximately 220,000 distinct CDR3 sequences listed, roughly 7.5% are singletons. This same sample was also taken into another study, of yellow fever vaccine responses in identical twins.

The sequenced sample was CD8+ T cells sorted from blood. These receptors were collected from a woman aged 18-29 years in good health.

The chain joins TRBV21-1 to TRBJ2-5; the table's D call of TRBD1 was not tested on the DNA. TRBV21-1 is flagged as a pseudogene. The CDR3 sequence is 16 residues long. CDR3 region: CASSSRTGRGQETQYF. Written as DNA, the CDR3 is TGTGCCAGCAGCTCCCGGACAGGGAGGGGGCAAGAGACCCAGTACTTC.

To note about this clonotype: The junction departs from germline at one end; a sequencing error may be responsible. The chain recombines TRBV11-2 with TRBJ2-2; D tentatively fits TRBD1 or TRBD2 (6 bases each). The CDR3 has 18 amino acids. CDR1 and CDR2 from the germline V gene are SGHAT and FQNNGV. The CDR3 DNA follows: TGTGCCAGCAGCTTAACTTGGCAGGGGCTAGCGAACACCGAGGAGCTGTTTTTT. Amino acids: CASSLTWQGLANTEELFF.

This clonotype has at least ten counts. The rearrangement joins TRBV6-5 to TRBJ2-3, with 9 bases fitting TRBD2. The V segment lost 5 bases and the J segment 4 bases; nucleotides outside the gene matches: 10. The germline CDR1 and CDR2 sequences are MNHEY and SVGAGI. CDR3 size: 16 residues. The CDR3 sequence: CASSTAGGGAPDTQYF. Here the CDR3 DNA reads TGTGCCAGCAGTACTGCTGGCGGGGGGGCCCCAGATACGCAGTATTTT.

This clonotype appeared many times. The chain is built from TRBV2 and TRBJ1-2; 10 nucleotides align to TRBD1. V dropped 7 bases and J dropped 4; count of bases not matched to a gene: 6. The CDR3 loop spans 14 amino acids. CDR1 is SNHLY, CDR2 FYNNEI, per germline. CDR3 in amino acids: CASTGTGDAYGYTF. The DNA of the CDR3 is TGTGCCAGCACTGGGACAGGGGACGCCTATGGCTACACCTTC.

This clonotype was recorded a few times. The chain recombines TRBV6-5 with TRBJ2-5, with D perhaps TRBD2 (6 bases). There are 15 residues in the CDR3. The V end was cut by 2 bases, the J end by 1 base, with 11 bases between. From germline, CDR1 is MNHEY and CDR2 SVGAGI. CDR3 region: CASSYERETQETQYF. CDR3 DNA: TGTGCCAGCAGTTACGAACGGGAGACCCAAGAGACCCAGTACTTC.

This clonotype was seen ten or more times. The V call is TRBV29-1, the J call TRBJ2-1, with 11 bases lining up with TRBD2. CDR3 length: 12 amino acids. Losses at the gene ends were 6 bases for V and 7 bases for J; bases not matched to a gene: 2. Germline assignment: CDR1 SQVTM and CDR2 ANQGSEA. The CDR3 region is CSVWTSGNEQFF. The CDR3 DNA reads TGCAGCGTCTGGACTAGCGGGAATGAGCAGTTCTTC.

The chain links TRBV5-6 to TRBJ2-3; 7 bases are a match to TRBD2. Germline CDR1 reads SGHDT; CDR2 reads YYEEEE. This CDR3 has 15 amino acids. The ends lost 3 bases at V and 5 bases at J; junction bases unmatched: 9. The CDR3 is CASSWGGGGIDTQYF. The CDR3 coding sequence is TGTGCCAGCAGCTGGGGGGGAGGTGGAATAGATACGCAGTATTTT.

This clonotype was counted between two and nine times. The chain is built from TRBV18 and TRBJ2-3; tentative D call: TRBD1 (6 bases). The CDR3 sequence is 13 residues long. CDR1 and CDR2 from the germline V gene are KGHSH and LQKENI. The germline V and J ends were trimmed by 3 bases and 6 bases, with 10 bases remaining between them. The CDR3 protein is CASSPRQEDTQYF. Here the CDR3 DNA reads TGTGCCAGCTCACCGCGACAGGAGGATACGCAGTATTTT.

This clonotype was seen many times. The chain recombines TRBV7-9 with TRBJ1-1; TRBD1 might be the D (6 bases). Trimming took 3 bases from V and 6 from J, leaving 11 bases between them. The length of the CDR3 is 13 residues. Germline V CDR1 and CDR2: SEHNR, FQNEAQ (reference sequence). The CDR3 DNA reads as TGTGCCAGCAGCTTCCCGACAGGCGCTGAAGCTTTCTTT. This codes for CASSFPTGAEAFF.

This clonotype was counted at least ten times. The chain combines TRBV6-4 with TRBJ2-2; either TRBD1 or TRBD2 may supply D (5 bases each). The CDR3 runs 14 residues. V gave up 6 bases and J gave up 3 bases, with 11 bases separating them. Germline loops: CDR1 MRHNA, CDR2 SNTAGT. The CDR3 sequence: CASSGTGHTGELFF. In nucleotides, the CDR3 is TGTGCCAGCAGCGGGACCGGGCACACCGGGGAGCTGTTTTTT.

This clonotype was observed a few times. The chain has TRBV4-1 and TRBJ2-1, with 14 bases fitting TRBD2. This CDR3 region has 17 residues. Germline CDR1 MGHRA, CDR2 YSYEKL. V was pared by 2 bases and J by 3 bases, with 3 bases of the junction left unmatched. The CDR3 sequence is CASSQSGTSGGYNEQFF. The DNA of the CDR3 is TGCGCCAGCAGCCAATCCGGGACTAGCGGGGGCTACAATGAGCAGTTCTTC.

This chain joins TRBV6-2 or TRBV6-3 and TRBJ2-1; 10 bases are shared with TRBD2. CDR3 length: 15 residues. CDR1 MNHEY and CDR2 SVGEGT come from the germline V gene. V dropped 5 bases and J dropped 8; count of bases not matched to a gene: 9. CDR3 region: CASSPSGGASDEQFF. CDR3 nucleotides: TGTGCCAGCAGTCCGAGCGGGGGGGCTTCAGATGAGCAGTTCTTC.

Regarding this clonotype: One end of the junction is discordant with germline, which a read error may explain. This sequence joins TRBV12-3 or TRBV12-4 and TRBJ2-7; 8 bases are shared with TRBD2. The CDR3 is 18 residues long. The CDR3: CACSLGLGGTSMSYEQYF. Written as DNA, the CDR3 is TGTGCCTGCAGTTTAGGGCTAGGGGGGACTAGTATGTCCTACGAGCAGTACTTC.

This clonotype turned up a few times. This chain uses TRBV15 with TRBJ1-5; D is perhaps TRBD1 (5 bases). The CDR3 sequence is 14 residues long. Germline V gene sequence: CDR1 LNHNV, CDR2 YYDKDF (reference sequence). Trimming removed 6 bases from V and 1 base from J, with 10 bases in between. As DNA, the CDR3 is TGTGCCACCAGTCGAGCAGGGAGCAATCAGCCCCAGCATTTT. Its translation is CATSRAGSNQPQHF.

This clonotype was detected many times. The chain employs TRBV29-1 and TRBJ2-1; a weak D match, TRBD1 (5 bases). The V end lost 4 bases, the J end lost 0 bases, and 10 bases lay between the germline ends. The CDR3 length is 14 residues. Germline V lookup: CDR1 SQVTM, CDR2 ANQGSEA. The CDR3 reads CSVGQPSSYNEQFF. The CDR3 DNA is TGCAGCGTTGGACAGCCGAGCTCCTACAATGAGCAGTTCTTC.

This clonotype was seen at least ten times. V gene TRBV12-3 or TRBV12-4 combines with J gene TRBJ2-2; unclear D gene. Trimming left V 10 bases short and J 7 bases short, with 16 bases between. This CDR3 has 13 amino acids. The CDR3 DNA reads TGTGCCATCGACAAAGGGCCAGTCGGGGAGCTGTTTTTT. Amino acid sequence: CAIDKGPVGELFF.

The rearrangement links TRBV24-1 to TRBJ2-1; TRBD2 agrees at 8 bases. This CDR3 is built from 14 residues. With V trimmed by 5 bases and J by 6 bases, 5 bases remained unmatched. Germline V gene lookup returns CDR1 KGHDR and CDR2 SFDVKD. CDR3: CATSVTGGSNEQFF. In nucleotides, the CDR3 is TGTGCCACCAGTGTAACGGGAGGGAGCAATGAGCAGTTCTTC.

This clonotype was recorded a few times. V gene TRBV12-3 or TRBV12-4 combines with J gene TRBJ1-1; D unclear. Trimming cost V 8 bases and J 4 bases, with 20 bases left between them. The CDR3 runs 15 residues. CDR3 in DNA: TGTGCCAGCTCAAAACCTCGGGTTGTGGGCACTGAAGCTTTCTTT. It translates to CASSKPRVVGTEAFF.

The CDR3 sequence: CASSTSGRSNEQFF. In nucleotides, the CDR3 is TGCGCCAGCAGCACAAGCGGGAGAAGCAATGAGCAGTTCTTC. This chain joins TRBV5-1 and TRBJ2-1; 8 nucleotides match TRBD2. CDR1 is SGHRS and CDR2 is YFSETQ in the germline V gene. The CDR3 totals 14 residues. J gave up 6 bases and V 4 bases, and 6 bases lay outside the gene matches.

This clonotype appeared a few times. The V and J genes are TRBV11-2 and TRBJ2-1; either TRBD1 or TRBD2 may supply D (5 bases each). V lost 5 bases to trimming and J lost 0 bases, with 17 bases between them. This CDR3 spans 17 amino acids. Germline V gene data show CDR1 as SGHAT and CDR2 as FQNNGV. CDR3 sequence reads: CASSPDRLMSSYNEQFF. Written as DNA, the CDR3 is TGTGCCAGCAGCCCTGACAGACTAATGAGCTCCTACAATGAGCAGTTCTTC.